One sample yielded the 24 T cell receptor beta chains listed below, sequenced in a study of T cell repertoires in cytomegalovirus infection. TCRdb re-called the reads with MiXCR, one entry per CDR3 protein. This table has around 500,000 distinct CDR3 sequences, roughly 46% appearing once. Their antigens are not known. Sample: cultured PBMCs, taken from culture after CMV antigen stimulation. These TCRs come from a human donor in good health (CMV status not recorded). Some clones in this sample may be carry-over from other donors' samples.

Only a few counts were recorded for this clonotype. Written as DNA, the CDR3 is TGTGCCAGCAGTTACTCGAGGGGGGAAGATACGCAGTATTTT. Amino acids: CASSYSRGEDTQYF. The chain is built from TRBV6-2 or TRBV6-3 and TRBJ2-3, with D perhaps given as TRBD1 or TRBD2 (6 bases each). The germline CDR1 and CDR2 sequences are MNHEY and SVGEGT. The V gene lost 0 bases and the J gene lost 5 bases, with 9 bases spanning the gap. This CDR3 comprises 14 residues.

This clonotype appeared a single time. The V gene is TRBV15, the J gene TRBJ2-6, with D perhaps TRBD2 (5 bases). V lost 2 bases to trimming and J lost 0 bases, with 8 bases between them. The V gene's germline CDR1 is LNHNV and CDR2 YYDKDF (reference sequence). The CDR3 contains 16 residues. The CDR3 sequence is CATSRPRGSGANVLTF. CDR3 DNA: TGTGCCACCAGCAGACCCCGGGGCTCTGGGGCCAACGTCCTGACTTTC.

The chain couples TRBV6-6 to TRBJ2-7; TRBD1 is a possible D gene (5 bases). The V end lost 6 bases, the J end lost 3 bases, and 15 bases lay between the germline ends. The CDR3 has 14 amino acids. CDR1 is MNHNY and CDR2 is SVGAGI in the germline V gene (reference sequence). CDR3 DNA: TGTGCCAGCAGCGAGACCCTTGGACACTACGAGCAGTACTTC. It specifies CASSETLGHYEQYF.

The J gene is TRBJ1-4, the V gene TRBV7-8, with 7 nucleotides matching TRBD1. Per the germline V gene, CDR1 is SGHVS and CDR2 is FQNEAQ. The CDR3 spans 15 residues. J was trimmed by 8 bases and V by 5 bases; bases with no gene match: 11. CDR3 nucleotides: TGTGCCAGCAGCGGCAGGGGGGGGGCGAGGGAAAAACTGTTTTTT. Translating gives CASSGRGGAREKLFF.

CDR3: CASSFIRETQYF. The CDR3 nucleotides are TGTGCCAGCAGTTTTATTCGAGAGACCCAGTACTTC. This rearrangement joins TRBV12-3 or TRBV12-4 to TRBJ2-5; no reliable D call. Trimming cost V 3 bases and J 4 bases, with 6 bases left between them. The CDR3 is made up of 12 amino acids.

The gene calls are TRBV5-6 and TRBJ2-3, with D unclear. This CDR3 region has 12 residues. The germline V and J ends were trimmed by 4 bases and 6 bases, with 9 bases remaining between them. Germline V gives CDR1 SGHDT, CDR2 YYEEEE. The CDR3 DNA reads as TGTGCCAGCAGCGGCGAAGATGATACGCAGTATTTT. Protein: CASSGEDDTQYF.

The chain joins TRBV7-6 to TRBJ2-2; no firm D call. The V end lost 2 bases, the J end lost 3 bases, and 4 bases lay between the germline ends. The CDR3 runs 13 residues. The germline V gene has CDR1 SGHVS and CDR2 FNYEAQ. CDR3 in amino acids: CASSLSYTGELFF. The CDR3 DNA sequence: TGTGCCAGCAGCTTATCCTACACCGGGGAGCTGTTTTTT. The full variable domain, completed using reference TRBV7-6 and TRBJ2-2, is GAGVSQSPRYKVTKRGQDVALRCDPISGHVSLYWYRQALGQGPEFLTYFNYEAQQDKSGLPNDRFSAERPEGSISTLTIQRTEQRDSAMYRCASSLSYTGELFFGEGSRLTVL.

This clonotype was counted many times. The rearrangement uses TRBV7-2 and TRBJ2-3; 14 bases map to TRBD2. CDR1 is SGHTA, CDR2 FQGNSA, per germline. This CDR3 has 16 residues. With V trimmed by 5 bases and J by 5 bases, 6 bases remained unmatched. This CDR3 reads CASSLGTSGSQDTQYF. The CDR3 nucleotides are TGTGCCAGCAGCCTTGGGACTAGCGGGAGCCAAGATACGCAGTATTTT.

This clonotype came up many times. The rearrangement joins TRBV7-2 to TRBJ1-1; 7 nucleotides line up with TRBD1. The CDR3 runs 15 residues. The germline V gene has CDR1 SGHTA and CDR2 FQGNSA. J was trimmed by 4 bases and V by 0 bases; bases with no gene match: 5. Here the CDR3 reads CASSLAPGTATEAFF. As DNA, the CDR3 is TGTGCCAGCAGCTTAGCGCCGGGGACAGCCACTGAAGCTTTCTTT.

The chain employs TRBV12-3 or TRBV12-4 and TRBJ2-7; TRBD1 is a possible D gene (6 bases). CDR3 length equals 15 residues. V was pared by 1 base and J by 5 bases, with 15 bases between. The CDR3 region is CASSLGPQGFHEQYF. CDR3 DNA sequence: TGTGCCAGCAGTTTAGGGCCCCAGGGGTTTCACGAGCAGTACTTC.

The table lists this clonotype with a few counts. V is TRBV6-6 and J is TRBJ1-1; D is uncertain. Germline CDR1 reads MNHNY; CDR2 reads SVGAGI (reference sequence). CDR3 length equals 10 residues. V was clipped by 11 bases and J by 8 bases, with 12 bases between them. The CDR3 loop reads CAVRSREAFF. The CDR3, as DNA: TGTGCCGTAAGGTCAAGGGAAGCTTTCTTT.

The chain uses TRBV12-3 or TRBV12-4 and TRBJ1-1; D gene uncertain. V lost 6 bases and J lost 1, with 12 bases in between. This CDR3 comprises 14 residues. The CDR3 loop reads CASSGPQSNTEAFF. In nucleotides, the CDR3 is TGTGCCAGCAGCGGCCCGCAGTCGAACACTGAAGCTTTCTTT.

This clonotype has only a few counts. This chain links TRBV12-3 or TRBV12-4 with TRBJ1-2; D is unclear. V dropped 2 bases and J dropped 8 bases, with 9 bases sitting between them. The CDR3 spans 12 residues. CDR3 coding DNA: TGTGCCAGCAGTTTACTGGGGAAGGGCTACACCTTC. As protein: CASSLLGKGYTF.

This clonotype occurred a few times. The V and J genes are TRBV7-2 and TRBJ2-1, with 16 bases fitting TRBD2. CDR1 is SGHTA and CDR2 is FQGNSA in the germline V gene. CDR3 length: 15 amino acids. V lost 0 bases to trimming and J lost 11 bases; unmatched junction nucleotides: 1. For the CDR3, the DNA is TGTGCCAGCAGCTTAGCGGGACTAGCGGGAGGGCAGCAGTTCTTC. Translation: CASSLAGLAGGQQFF.

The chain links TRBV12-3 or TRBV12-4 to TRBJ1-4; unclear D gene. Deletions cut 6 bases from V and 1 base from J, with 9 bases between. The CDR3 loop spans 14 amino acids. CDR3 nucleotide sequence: TGTGCCAGCAGCCCATGGGGAACTAATGAAAAACTGTTTTTT. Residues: CASSPWGTNEKLFF.

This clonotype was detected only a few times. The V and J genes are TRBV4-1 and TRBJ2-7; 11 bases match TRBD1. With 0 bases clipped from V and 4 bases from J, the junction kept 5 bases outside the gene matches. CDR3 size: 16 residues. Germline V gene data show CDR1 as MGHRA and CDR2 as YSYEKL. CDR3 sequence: CASSQDSGTGGYEQYF. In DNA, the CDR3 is TGCGCCAGCAGCCAAGATTCCGGGACAGGGGGATACGAGCAGTACTTC.

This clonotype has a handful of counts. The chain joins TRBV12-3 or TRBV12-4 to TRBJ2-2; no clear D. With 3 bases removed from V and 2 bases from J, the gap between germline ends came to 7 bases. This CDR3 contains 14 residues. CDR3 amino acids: CASSLWENTGELFF. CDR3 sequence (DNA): TGTGCCAGCAGTTTGTGGGAAAACACCGGGGAGCTGTTTTTT.

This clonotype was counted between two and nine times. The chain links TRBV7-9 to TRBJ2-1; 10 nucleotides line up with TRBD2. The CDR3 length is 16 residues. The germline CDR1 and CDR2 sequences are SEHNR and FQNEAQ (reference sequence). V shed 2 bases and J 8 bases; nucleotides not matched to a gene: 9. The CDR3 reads CASSLSGLAGVHEQFF. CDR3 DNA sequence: TGTGCCAGCAGCTTATCGGGGCTAGCGGGAGTCCATGAGCAGTTCTTC.

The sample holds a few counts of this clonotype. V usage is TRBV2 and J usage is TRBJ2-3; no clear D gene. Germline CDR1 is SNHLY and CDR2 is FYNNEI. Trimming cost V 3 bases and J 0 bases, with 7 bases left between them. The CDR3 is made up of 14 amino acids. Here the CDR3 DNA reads TGTGCCAGCAGTGAGCTTCTTAGCACAGATACGCAGTATTTT. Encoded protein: CASSELLSTDTQYF.

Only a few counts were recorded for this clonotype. CDR3 sequence: CSASPRDSGYGQYF. The CDR3 DNA reads as TGCAGTGCTAGCCCCCGGGACAGCGGCTACGGACAGTACTTC. The chain recombines TRBV20-1 with TRBJ2-7, with 7 bases fitting TRBD1. J was trimmed by 10 bases and V by 3 bases; bases with no gene match: 15. The CDR3 loop spans 14 amino acids. Germline CDR1 reads DFQATT; CDR2 reads SNEGSKA (reference sequence).

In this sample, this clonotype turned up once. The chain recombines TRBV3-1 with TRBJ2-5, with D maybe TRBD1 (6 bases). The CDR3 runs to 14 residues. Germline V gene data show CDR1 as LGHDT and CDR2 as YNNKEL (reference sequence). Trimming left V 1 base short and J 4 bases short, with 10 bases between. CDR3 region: CASSQVSDRETQYF. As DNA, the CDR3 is TGTGCCAGCAGCCAAGTGTCGGACAGAGAGACCCAGTACTTC.

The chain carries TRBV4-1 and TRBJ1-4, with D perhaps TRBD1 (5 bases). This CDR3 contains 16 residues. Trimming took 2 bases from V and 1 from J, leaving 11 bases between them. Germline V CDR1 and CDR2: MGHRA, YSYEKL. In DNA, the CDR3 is TGCGCCAGCAGCCAACCCCGGACAAGAACTAATGAAAAACTGTTTTTT. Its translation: CASSQPRTRTNEKLFF.

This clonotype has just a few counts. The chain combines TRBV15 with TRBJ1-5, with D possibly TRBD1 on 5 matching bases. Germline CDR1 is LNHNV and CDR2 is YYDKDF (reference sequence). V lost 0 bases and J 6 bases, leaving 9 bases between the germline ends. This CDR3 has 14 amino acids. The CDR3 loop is CATSRDGGSQPQHF. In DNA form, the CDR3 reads TGTGCCACCAGCAGAGATGGGGGGAGTCAGCCCCAGCATTTT.

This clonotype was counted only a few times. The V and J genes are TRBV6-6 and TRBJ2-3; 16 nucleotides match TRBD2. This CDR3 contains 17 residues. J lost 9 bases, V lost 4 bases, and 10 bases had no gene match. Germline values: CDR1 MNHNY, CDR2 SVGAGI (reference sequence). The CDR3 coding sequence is TGTGCCAGCAGTTCCTCCGGGACTAGCGGGGGGGCCTCGACGCAGTATTTT. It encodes CASSSSGTSGGASTQYF.